What follows describes a single TCR beta chain. The antigen is unknown. This CDR3 has 10 residues. Germline V gene sequence: CDR1 SEHNR, CDR2 FQNEAQ (reference sequence). The ends were cut back, 5 bases at V and 5 bases at J, with 2 bases in the middle. cDNA libraries for TCR alpha and TCR beta, carrying sample barcodes and UMIs, came from 5'RACE with constant-segment primers. TCRdb fed the 5' RACE reads into MiXCR, producing one record per CDR3 protein. The top ten hold around a quarter of the sample, which has about 130,000 distinct CDR3 sequences, 20% to 25% seen once. The data are from a study of T-cell memory formation after mild COVID-19. Findings of the study overall: From day 15 to 85, contracting clones were balanced between CD4 and CD8, whereas later expanders leaned toward CD4+. What remained unconfirmed was the SARS-CoV-2 specificity of second-wave clones peaking on day 37.

The chain is built from TRBV7-9 and TRBJ2-3; D uncertain. Material: PBMCs or a T cell subset sorted from them (not recorded which). The TCR originated in an adult woman who had mild COVID-19 (a few samples of this study predate the infection). Cell type and time point are not known. For the CDR3, the DNA is TGTGCCAGCAGCGAAGATACGCAGTATTTT. Amino acids: CASSEDTQYF.